This T cell receptor (beta chain) was recorded in a study of OX40 agonist ivuxolimab in advanced cancers. Study context: Averaging 60 years in age, with a range of about 23 to 90, the cohort was around 87% male. Findings of the study overall: Researchers did not determine the expanded peripheral T cells' antigen specificity.

Generated by immunoSEQ multiplex PCR, the TCRdb table keeps only in-frame clones and is missing some. In the table there are some 44,000 clones, about 79% of which are singletons. As to this clone: Its matching antigen is unknown.

Researchers took blood at baseline, on cycle 4 day 1, and on cycle 7 day 1. This receptor was obtained from an adult with an advanced solid tumor such as melanoma, head and neck, liver or kidney cancer. Sample: CD4+ or CD8+ T cells sorted from blood, taken in a trial of the OX40 agonist ivuxolimab.

The CDR3 coding sequence is TGCGCCAGCAGCTTCGTCCAGGGGGCGAACGGGGAGCTGTTTTTT. Protein: CASSFVQGANGELFF. The chain uses TRBV5-1 and TRBJ2-2, with 8 bases that match TRBD1. Germline V lookup: CDR1 SGHRS, CDR2 YFSETQ. With 2 bases clipped from V and 7 bases from J, the junction kept 7 bases outside the gene matches. This CDR3 comprises 15 residues.